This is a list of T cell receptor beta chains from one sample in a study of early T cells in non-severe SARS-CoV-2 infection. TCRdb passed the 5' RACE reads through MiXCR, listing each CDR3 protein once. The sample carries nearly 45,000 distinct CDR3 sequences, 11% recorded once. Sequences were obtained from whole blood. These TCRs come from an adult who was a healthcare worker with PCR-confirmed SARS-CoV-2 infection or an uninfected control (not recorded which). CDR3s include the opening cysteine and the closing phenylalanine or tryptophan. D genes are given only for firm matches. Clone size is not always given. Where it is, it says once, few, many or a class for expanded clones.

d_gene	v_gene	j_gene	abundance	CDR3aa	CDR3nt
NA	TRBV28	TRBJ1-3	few	CASSLSLSRAGNTIYF	TGTGCCAGCAGTTTATCCCTATCCAGGGCTGGAAACACCATATATTTT
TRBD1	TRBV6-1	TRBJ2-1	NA	CASSEARDRPDNEQFF	TGTGCCAGCAGTGAAGCCCGGGACAGACCCGACAATGAGCAGTTCTTC
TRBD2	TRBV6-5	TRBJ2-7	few	CASSPPGLAYEQYF	TGTGCCAGCAGCCCTCCGGGACTAGCCTACGAGCAGTACTTC
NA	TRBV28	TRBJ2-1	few	CASRDIIEQFF	TGTGCCAGCAGGGACATTATTGAGCAGTTCTTC
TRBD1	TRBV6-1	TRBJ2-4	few	CASSERGLLAKNIQYF	TGTGCCAGCAGTGAAAGGGGGCTTCTAGCCAAAAACATTCAGTACTTC
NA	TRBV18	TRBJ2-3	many	CASSSRDTQYF	TGTGCCAGCTCAAGCAGAGATACGCAGTATTTT
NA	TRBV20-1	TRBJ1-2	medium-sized	CSARDLSRVYGYTF	TGCAGTGCTAGAGATCTGTCTCGGGTCTATGGCTACACCTTC
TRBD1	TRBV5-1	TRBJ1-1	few	CASSLQGLETEAFF	TGCGCCAGCAGCTTACAGGGGCTCGAGACTGAAGCTTTCTTT
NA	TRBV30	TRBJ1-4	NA	CAWSIENEKLFF	TGTGCCTGGAGTATTGAGAATGAAAAACTGTTTTTT
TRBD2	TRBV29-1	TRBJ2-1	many	CSVGSRLAVNNEQFF	TGCAGCGTTGGGAGCAGACTAGCGGTAAACAATGAGCAGTTCTTC
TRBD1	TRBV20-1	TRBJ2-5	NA	CSASPTGPGETQYF	TGCAGTGCTAGTCCGACAGGGCCGGGAGAGACCCAGTACTTC
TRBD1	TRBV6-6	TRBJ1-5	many	CASTRRSGTGDQPQHF	TGTGCCAGCACCCGACGTTCCGGGACAGGGGATCAGCCCCAGCATTTT
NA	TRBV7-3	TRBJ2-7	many	CASSPAPGDYEQYF	TGTGCCAGCAGCCCGGCACCGGGAGACTACGAGCAGTACTTC
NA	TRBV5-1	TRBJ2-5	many	CASSLARGARETQYF	TGCGCCAGCAGCTTAGCCAGAGGGGCGAGGGAGACCCAGTACTTC
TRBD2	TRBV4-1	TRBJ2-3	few	CASSQEGRVGIDTQYF	TGCGCCAGCAGCCAAGAAGGGAGGGTTGGGATCGATACGCAGTATTTT
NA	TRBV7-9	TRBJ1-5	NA	CASSPLSGVQPQHF	TGTGCCAGCAGCCCACTGTCGGGGGTTCAGCCCCAGCATTTT
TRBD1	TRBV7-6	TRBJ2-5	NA	CASSLRQTGSQETQYF	TGTGCCAGCAGCCTAAGACAGACAGGGTCTCAGGAGACCCAGTACTTC
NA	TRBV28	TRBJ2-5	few	CVSSLGAGSTQYF	TGTGTCAGCAGTTTAGGGGCGGGAAGCACCCAGTACTTC
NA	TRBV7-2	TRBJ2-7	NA	CASSLVGIGLYEQYF	TGTGCCAGCAGCTTAGTTGGGATAGGGTTGTACGAGCAGTACTTC
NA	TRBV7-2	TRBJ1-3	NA	CASSSLGTGRRAIYF	TGTGCCAGCAGCTCCCTCGGTACCGGACGGCGGGCCATATATTTT
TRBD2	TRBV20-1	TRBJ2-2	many	CSAPSGRRPGELFF	TGCAGTGCCCCGAGCGGGAGGAGGCCCGGGGAGCTGTTTTTT
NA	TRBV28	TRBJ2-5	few	CASSVQLGTQYF	TGTGCCAGCTCCGTCCAACTGGGGACCCAGTACTTC
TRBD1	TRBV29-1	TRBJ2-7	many	CSVDGTGSYEQYF	TGCAGCGTTGACGGGACAGGATCCTACGAGCAGTACTTC
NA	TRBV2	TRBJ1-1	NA	CASSPRAEAFF	TGTGCCTCATCGCCACGGGCTGAAGCTTTCTTT
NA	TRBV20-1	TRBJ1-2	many	CSARQGGGYTF	TGCAGTGCTAGACAGGGTGGAGGCTACACCTTC
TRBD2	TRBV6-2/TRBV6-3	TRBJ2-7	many	CASSYPLLAATYEQYF	TGTGCCAGCAGTTACCCCCTGCTAGCGGCAACCTACGAGCAGTACTTC
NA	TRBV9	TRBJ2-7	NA	CASSVGSQPHEQYF	TGTGCCAGCAGCGTAGGTTCCCAGCCACACGAGCAGTACTTC
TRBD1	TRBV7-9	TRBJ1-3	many	CASSPGQGGNTIYF	TGTGCCAGCAGCCCGGGACAGGGCGGAAACACCATATATTTT
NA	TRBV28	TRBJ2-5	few	CASSVRTGETQYF	TGTGCCAGCAGTGTTAGGACCGGCGAGACCCAGTACTTC
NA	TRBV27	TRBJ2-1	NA	CASSFEGNNEQFF	TGTGCCAGCAGTTTCGAGGGGAACAATGAGCAGTTCTTC
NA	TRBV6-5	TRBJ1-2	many	CASRPQGSGNYGYTF	TGTGCCAGCAGGCCACAGGGTTCGGGGAACTATGGCTACACCTTC
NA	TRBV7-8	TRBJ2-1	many	CASSYLGGGMYNEQFF	TGTGCCAGCAGCTACCTGGGTGGGGGAATGTACAATGAGCAGTTCTTC
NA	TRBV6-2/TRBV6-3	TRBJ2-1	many	CASSRGFGGTNEQFF	TGTGCCAGCAGCCGAGGGTTCGGCGGGACGAATGAGCAGTTCTTC
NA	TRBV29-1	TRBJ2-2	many	CSVEGGDYQGTTGELFF	TGCAGCGTTGAAGGTGGGGATTACCAGGGGACCACCGGGGAGCTGTTTTTT
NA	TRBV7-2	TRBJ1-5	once	CASSPPGGLAPQHF	TGTGCCAGCAGCCCGCCCGGGGGATTAGCGCCCCAGCATTTT
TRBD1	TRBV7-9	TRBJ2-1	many	CASSRQGAYNEQFF	TGTGCCAGCAGCCGACAGGGGGCTTACAATGAGCAGTTCTTC
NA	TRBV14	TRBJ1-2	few	CASSQVKGKNYGYTF	TGTGCCAGCAGCCAGGTCAAAGGGAAAAACTATGGCTACACCTTC
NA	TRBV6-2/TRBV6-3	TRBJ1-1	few	CASSSGLNLPTEAFF	TGTGCCAGCAGTTCGGGTTTGAACCTTCCCACTGAAGCTTTCTTT
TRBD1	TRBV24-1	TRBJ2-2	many	CATSEGQGPGELFF	TGTGCCACCAGTGAGGGACAGGGTCCCGGGGAGCTGTTTTTT
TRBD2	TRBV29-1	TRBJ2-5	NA	CSVEEGLEETQYF	TGCAGCGTTGAAGAGGGACTAGAAGAGACCCAGTACTTC
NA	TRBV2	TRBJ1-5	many	CASKRWENQPQHF	TGTGCCAGCAAACGCTGGGAAAATCAGCCCCAGCATTTT
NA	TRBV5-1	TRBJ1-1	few	CATARQPNTEAFF	TGCGCCACCGCCAGACAGCCGAACACTGAAGCTTTCTTT
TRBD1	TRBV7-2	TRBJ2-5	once	CASSQDRGQQETQYF	TGTGCCAGCAGCCAGGACAGGGGGCAACAAGAGACCCAGTACTTC
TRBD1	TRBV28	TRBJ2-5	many	CASTTPGQGALGQYF	TGTGCCAGCACCACCCCGGGCCAGGGGGCGCTGGGCCAGTACTTC
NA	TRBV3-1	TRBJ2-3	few	CASSLDQTVNPDTQYF	TGTGCCAGCAGCCTTGACCAAACTGTCAACCCAGATACGCAGTATTTT